The 11 T cell receptor beta chains in this list originate from one sample, sequenced in a study of type 1 regulatory T cells. TCRdb redid the calling of the reads with MiXCR, one entry per CDR3 protein. The data contain about 18,000 distinct CDR3 sequences, roughly 10% of them seen just once; the ten biggest clones take up under 3.5%. Specimen: CD4+ T cells, either the whole sample or a sorted fraction (not recorded which). The receptors were gathered from a human donor in good health.

This clonotype was recorded only once. CDR3: CASSLGQMGEQYF. CDR3 sequence (DNA): TGTGCCAGCAGCCTAGGACAAATGGGCGAGCAGTACTTC. This chain joins TRBV7-8 and TRBJ2-7; tentatively, D is TRBD1 (5 bases). The germline gives CDR1 SGHVS, CDR2 FQNEAQ. Trimming left V 5 bases short and J 6 bases short, with 14 bases between. The CDR3 contains 13 residues.

This clonotype was counted at least ten times. The chain recombines TRBV20-1 with TRBJ2-5; 11 bases line up with TRBD2. The CDR3 loop spans 14 amino acids. CDR1 DFQATT and CDR2 SNEGSKA come from the germline V gene (reference sequence). After removal of 3 bases from V and 2 bases from J, the junction contained 2 bases not matched to a gene. In DNA, the CDR3 is TGCAGTGCTAGGGGGACTAGCGGACAAGAGACCCAGTACTTC. Encoded protein: CSARGTSGQETQYF.

This clonotype is deemed medium-sized. The V gene is TRBV28, the J gene TRBJ1-2; the D gene is possibly TRBD1 (5 bases). V lost 5 bases, J lost 4 bases, and 20 bases lay in between. Germline V CDR1 and CDR2: MDHEN, SYDVKM. The CDR3 consists of 16 residues. The CDR3: CASSPHGTGDGYGYTF. The DNA for the CDR3 is TGTGCCAGCAGTCCCCATGGGACGGGAGATGGCTATGGCTACACCTTC.

This clonotype has a handful of counts. The chain employs TRBV30 and TRBJ1-2; no definite D call. Germline CDR1 reads GTSNPN; CDR2 reads SVGIG (reference sequence). CDR3 length equals 13 residues. CDR3 DNA: TGTGTTGGGGTGGGAGCTGGAGGGTATGGCTACACCTTC. It translates to CVGVGAGGYGYTF.

This clonotype has only a few counts. As DNA, the CDR3 is TGCGCCAGCAGCTTGAGGGATACCAGTGTCATTCAGTACTTC. Its translation is CASSLRDTSVIQYF. The V call is TRBV5-1, the J call TRBJ2-4; no clear D gene. The ends were cut back, 1 base at V and 9 bases at J, with 14 bases in the middle. The V gene's germline CDR1 is SGHRS and CDR2 YFSETQ. This CDR3 contains 14 residues.

This clonotype came up a few times. This chain joins TRBV20-1 and TRBJ2-7, with 9 positions matching TRBD2. Germline V gene lookup returns CDR1 DFQATT and CDR2 SNEGSKA (reference sequence). With 6 bases clipped from V and 2 bases from J, the junction kept 11 bases outside the gene matches. The CDR3 has 15 amino acids. The DNA for the CDR3 is TGCAGTGCACCCCCGCGAGTAGCGGGAGCCTACGAGCAGTACTTC. Translation gives CSAPPRVAGAYEQYF.

This clonotype was detected ten times or more. The chain has TRBV7-2 and TRBJ2-1; D gene ambiguous. Trimming took 4 bases from V and 8 from J, leaving 12 bases between them. Germline lookup yields CDR1 SGHTA and CDR2 FQGNSA. The CDR3 is made up of 13 amino acids. CDR3 amino acids: CASSSPTPYEQFF. CDR3 coding DNA: TGTGCCAGCAGCTCACCTACCCCGTATGAGCAGTTCTTC.

The sample holds many counts of this clonotype. Written as DNA, the CDR3 is TGTGCCAGCAGCTTGTGGGGAGGTTACAATGAGCAGTTCTTC. It translates to CASSLWGGYNEQFF. This rearrangement joins TRBV5-6 to TRBJ2-1, with a weak D call TRBD2 (6 bases). Trimming cost V 1 base and J 4 bases, with 9 bases left between them. Germline-derived CDR1 and CDR2 are SGHDT and YYEEEE. This CDR3 contains 14 residues.

At least ten counts were recorded for this clonotype. The rearrangement joins TRBV7-8 to TRBJ1-2, with unresolved D. CDR1 is SGHVS, CDR2 FQNEAQ, per germline. The ends were cut back, 0 bases at V and 4 bases at J, with 9 bases in the middle. The CDR3 runs to 14 residues. The CDR3 bases are TGTGCCAGCAGCTTAGCGCGGCGGGGCTATGGCTACACCTTC. It specifies CASSLARRGYGYTF.

This clonotype was seen more than once but under ten times. V and J are TRBV7-2 and TRBJ1-1, with D possibly matching TRBD1 (6 bases). The CDR3 totals 13 residues. The V end was cut by 5 bases, the J end by 2 bases, with 9 bases between. Germline V lookup: CDR1 SGHTA, CDR2 FQGNSA. The CDR3 region has the DNA TGTGCCAGCAGCAGACAGGAAAACACTGAAGCTTTCTTT. This codes for CASSRQENTEAFF.

The table lists this clonotype with a few counts. This chain joins TRBV6-1 and TRBJ2-7; D unclear. Trimming removed 0 bases at V and 2 bases at J, with 5 bases between. The CDR3 runs to 13 residues. The germline V gene encodes CDR1 MNHNS and CDR2 SASEGT. DNA of the CDR3: TGTGCCAGCAGTGAAGCAGGGACCTACGAGCAGTACTTC. Protein product: CASSEAGTYEQYF.